This T cell receptor beta chain was captured by sequencing in a study of shared clonotypes between healthy human individuals. Those who donated, Caucasian adults without exception, all lived in Nashville, Tennessee. Repertoires were generated with immunoSEQ multiplex PCR, while TCRdb's copy carries only in-frame clones and drops some. The sample contains around 2.5 million clones, approximately 93% of which appear only once. The germline V gene has CDR1 SNHLY and CDR2 FYNNEI. The CDR3 is 16 residues long. Trimming cost V 7 bases and J 5 bases; bases outside gene matches: 14. V is TRBV2 and J is TRBJ1-2, with TRBD1 matching 9 bases. Material for sequencing was naive CD4+ T cells from PBMCs. Subset denoted: CD45RA+ positively selected. This clonotype was sampled from a man younger than 35 in good health. Some clones in this sample may be carry-over from other donors' samples. CDR3 amino acids: CASMKGQGRAEYGYTF. The CDR3, as DNA: TGTGCCAGCATGAAGGGACAGGGAAGAGCCGAATATGGCTACACCTTC.